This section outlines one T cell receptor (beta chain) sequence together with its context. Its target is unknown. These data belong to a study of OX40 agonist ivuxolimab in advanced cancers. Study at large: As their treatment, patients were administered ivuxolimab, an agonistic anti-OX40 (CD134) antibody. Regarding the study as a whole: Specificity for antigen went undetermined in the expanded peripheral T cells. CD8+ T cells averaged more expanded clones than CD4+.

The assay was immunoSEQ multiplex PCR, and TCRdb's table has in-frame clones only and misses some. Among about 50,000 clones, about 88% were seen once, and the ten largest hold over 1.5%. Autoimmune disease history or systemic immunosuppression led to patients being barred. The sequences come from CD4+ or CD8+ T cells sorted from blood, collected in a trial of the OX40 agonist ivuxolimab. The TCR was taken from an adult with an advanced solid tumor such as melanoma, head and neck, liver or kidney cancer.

CDR3 nucleotides: TGTGCCAGTAGTAAAGGACGGGGACAGTTCAATCAGCCCCAGCATTTT. Protein sequence: CASSKGRGQFNQPQHF. V usage is TRBV19 and J usage is TRBJ1-5, with 7 bases fitting TRBD1. Trimming at V came to 4 bases and at J to 3 bases, leaving 9 bases not matched to a gene. Germline V lookup: CDR1 LNHDA, CDR2 SQIVND (reference sequence). The CDR3 loop spans 16 amino acids. Supplemented by reference TRBV19 and TRBJ1-5, the full variable domain reads DGGITQSPKYLFRKEGQNVTLSCEQNLNHDAMYWYRQDPGQGLRLIYYSQIVNDFQKGDIAEGYSVSREKKESFPLTVTSAQKNPTAFYLCASSKGRGQFNQPQHFGDGTRLSIL.